Listed here are 26 T cell receptor beta chains from one sample, sequenced in a study of cytomegalovirus exposure and HLA in healthy donors. The PCR had 60 Vbeta and 13 Jbeta primers. The protocol was immunoSEQ multiplex PCR, while the TCRdb copy is restricted to in-frame clones and leaves out a portion. The sample holds roughly 220,000 clones, 70% to 90% seen once. Sequencing used PBMCs. The receptors stem from a man aged 30 to 39 in good health and CMV-seronegative.

The CDR3 DNA follows: TGTGCCAGCAGCCCTCGGACAGGGTGGGGCACAGATACGCAGTATTTT. This sequence encodes CASSPRTGWGTDTQYF. The genes are TRBV9 and TRBJ2-3; 8 bases line up with TRBD1. CDR3 length equals 16 residues. Looked up from germline, CDR1 is SGDLS and CDR2 is YYNGEE. V lost 4 bases to trimming and J lost 1 base; unmatched junction nucleotides: 8.

This clone was picked up a small number of times. This chain joins TRBV4-1 and TRBJ2-3; D gene ambiguous. CDR1 and CDR2 from the germline V gene are MGHRA and YSYEKL. V was pared by 4 bases and J by 3 bases, with 8 bases between. The CDR3 contains 13 residues. CDR3 region: CASSRLPTDTQYF. The CDR3 bases are TGCGCCAGCAGCCGTCTACCTACAGATACGCAGTATTTT.

This chain uses TRBV7-3 with TRBJ2-1; 12 bases match TRBD2. Germline V gene sequence: CDR1 SGHTA, CDR2 FQGTGA. The V and J ends lost 4 bases and 2 bases, in that order; junction bases with no gene match: 0. The CDR3 sequence is 15 residues long. The CDR3 DNA reads as TGTGCCAGCAGCTGGACTAGCGGGGCCTACAATGAGCAGTTCTTC. It encodes CASSWTSGAYNEQFF.

The chain joins TRBV2 to TRBJ2-3; TRBD2 agrees at 8 bases. CDR3 size: 17 residues. Germline-derived CDR1 and CDR2 are SNHLY and FYNNEI. V gave up 2 bases and J gave up 3 bases; unmatched junction bases: 10. CDR3 sequence: CASSELPGGARTDTQYF. CDR3 coding DNA: TGTGCCAGCAGTGAACTTCCGGGGGGGGCCAGGACAGATACGCAGTATTTT. Full variable domain (outside the CDR3, taken from reference TRBV2 and TRBJ2-3): EPEVTQTPSHQVTQMGQEVILRCVPISNHLYFYWYRQILGQKVEFLVSFYNNEISEKSEIFDDQFSVERPDGSNFTLKIRSTKLEDSAMYFCASSELPGGARTDTQYFGPGTRLTVL.

The chain combines TRBV6-1 with TRBJ2-3, with D perhaps TRBD1 (5 bases). Trimming pared 4 bases from V and 5 bases from J, leaving 10 bases between. The germline V gene encodes CDR1 MNHNS and CDR2 SASEGT. The CDR3 totals 13 residues. CDR3 DNA: TGTGCCAGCAGTGGTAGGGGCAGAGATACGCAGTATTTT. It encodes CASSGRGRDTQYF.

The genes are TRBV11-2 and TRBJ1-5; 7 bases align to TRBD1. V shed 1 base, J shed 4 bases, and the junction held 7 bases outside the gene matches. Germline V lookup: CDR1 SGHAT, CDR2 FQNNGV. The CDR3 spans 16 residues. This CDR3 is CASSLGSAGQNQPQHF. CDR3 DNA sequence: TGTGCCAGCAGCTTAGGAAGCGCGGGACAGAATCAGCCCCAGCATTTT.

V and J are TRBV6-1 and TRBJ1-2; a weak D match, TRBD1 (6 bases). V was shortened by 5 bases and J by 2 bases, with 12 bases between the two germline ends. The V gene's germline CDR1 is MNHNS and CDR2 SASEGT. The CDR3 length is 14 residues. The CDR3 nucleotides are TGTGCCAGCAGTCGGGACACTCAAAACTATGGCTACACCTTC. Translation gives CASSRDTQNYGYTF.

The rearrangement uses TRBV5-4 and TRBJ2-3, with D tentatively TRBD1 (5 bases). Trimming stripped 0 bases from V and 8 bases from J, with 25 bases between. This CDR3 contains 18 residues. From germline, CDR1 is SGHNT and CDR2 YYREEE (reference sequence). CDR3 loop: CASSLEGPGPRYIVTQYF. The DNA for the CDR3 is TGTGCCAGCAGCTTGGAGGGGCCAGGGCCTAGATACATTGTTACGCAGTATTTT.

This clone occurred a few times. The gene calls are TRBV6-5 and TRBJ2-7, with 8 positions matching TRBD1. Germline values: CDR1 MNHEY, CDR2 SVGAGI. Unmatched junction bases numbered 5, after V lost 6 bases and J lost 4 bases. The CDR3 totals 13 residues. CDR3 in DNA: TGTGCCAGCAGGAGGACAGGGCTGTACGAGCAGTACTTC. Its translation: CASRRTGLYEQYF.

The chain couples TRBV6-6 to TRBJ1-2; 7 nucleotides match TRBD1. The CDR3 covers 14 residues. From germline, CDR1 is MNHNY and CDR2 SVGAGI (reference sequence). Losses at the gene ends were 6 bases for V and 5 bases for J; bases not matched to a gene: 9. The CDR3, as DNA: TGTGCCAGCAGGAAACAGGGGTTAGGGTATGGCTACACCTTC. It translates to CASRKQGLGYGYTF.

The chain recombines TRBV10-2 with TRBJ2-7; 9 positions match TRBD1. There are 13 residues in the CDR3. The junction had 3 bases not matched to a gene; V was cut back by 6 bases and J by 3 bases. Germline CDR1 reads WSHSY; CDR2 reads SAAADI. DNA of the CDR3: TGCGCCAGCAGCTCGACAGGGGGCTACGAGCAGTACTTC. Amino acids: CASSSTGGYEQYF.

The V call is TRBV6-1, the J call TRBJ2-5; unclear D gene. The germline V and J ends were trimmed by 6 bases and 5 bases, with 13 bases remaining between them. The CDR3 consists of 13 residues. Germline CDR1 reads MNHNS; CDR2 reads SASEGT. In nucleotides, the CDR3 is TGTGCCAGCAGCACTGCCTTTGCGGAGACCCAGTACTTC. Encoded protein: CASSTAFAETQYF.

The chain combines TRBV27 with TRBJ2-7, with D maybe TRBD2 (7 bases). This CDR3 is 13 amino acids long. The germline V gene encodes CDR1 MNHEY and CDR2 SMNVEV (reference sequence). V gave up 2 bases and J gave up 7 bases, with 12 bases separating them. Here the CDR3 DNA reads TGTGCCAGCAGTTTAAAAAGGGGGGGAGAGCAGTACTTC. The encoded protein is CASSLKRGGEQYF.

The chain uses TRBV19 and TRBJ1-5; no clear D gene. This CDR3 is built from 13 residues. Deletions cut 7 bases from V and 5 bases from J, with 12 bases between. Germline CDR1 reads LNHDA; CDR2 reads SQIVND (reference sequence). The CDR3, as DNA: TGTGCCAGTAAAGGAGGTATCTATCAGCCCCAGCATTTT. Translation gives CASKGGIYQPQHF.

The chain joins TRBV9 to TRBJ2-3, with TRBD2 matching over 7 bases. The CDR3 covers 18 residues. CDR1 is SGDLS and CDR2 is YYNGEE in the germline V gene. V lost 0 bases and J lost 4; bases outside the gene matches: 14. The CDR3 region has the DNA TGTGCCAGCAGCGTAGCCATACAGACTAGCTCCGTCGCAGATACGCAGTATTTT. Encoded protein: CASSVAIQTSSVADTQYF.

This chain joins TRBV5-1 and TRBJ2-5, with unresolved D. The V gene lost 1 base and the J gene lost 1 base, with 11 bases spanning the gap. From germline, CDR1 is SGHRS and CDR2 YFSETQ. This CDR3 contains 15 residues. CDR3 region: CASSLIPGTQETQYF. CDR3 coding DNA: TGCGCCAGCAGCTTGATCCCAGGAACCCAAGAGACCCAGTACTTC.

Written as DNA, the CDR3 is TGTGCCAGTAGCGATGCCCTGACTAGCCGCAAAACCGTCTACGAGCAGTACTTC. Residues: CASSDALTSRKTVYEQYF. The V gene is TRBV19, the J gene TRBJ2-7, with 7 bases lining up with TRBD2. The CDR3 spans 18 residues. Germline assignment: CDR1 LNHDA and CDR2 SQIVND (reference sequence). V dropped 6 bases and J dropped 3; count of bases not matched to a gene: 20.

The chain links TRBV4-3 to TRBJ2-7; D perhaps matches TRBD1 (6 bases). This CDR3 spans 14 amino acids. The V end lost 3 bases, the J end lost 2 bases, and 11 bases lay between the germline ends. Germline lookup yields CDR1 LGHNA and CDR2 YSLEER. The CDR3 DNA follows: TGCGCCAGCAGCCACGCAGGGGCCGCCTACGAGCAGTACTTC. Residues: CASSHAGAAYEQYF.

This clone was recorded a few times. The V call is TRBV11-2, the J call TRBJ2-4; 9 bases line up with TRBD1. The V and J ends lost 5 bases and 0 bases, in that order; junction bases with no gene match: 8. This CDR3 comprises 17 residues. Germline assignment: CDR1 SGHAT and CDR2 FQNNGV. The CDR3 nucleotides are TGTGCCAGCAGCGGTCCGGGACAGGGACCAGCCAAAAACATTCAGTACTTC. This translates into CASSGPGQGPAKNIQYF.

The chain carries TRBV5-8 and TRBJ1-1, with 8 positions matching TRBD1. The CDR3 runs to 15 residues. Germline loops: CDR1 SGHTS, CDR2 YDEGEE. V lost 5 bases and J lost 1; bases outside the gene matches: 7. The CDR3 nucleotides read TGTGCCAGCAGTTACTACAGGGGGGCGAACACTGAAGCTTTCTTT. It specifies CASSYYRGANTEAFF.

The chain joins TRBV15 to TRBJ2-4; 10 bases agree with TRBD2. Germline V gene sequence: CDR1 LNHNV, CDR2 YYDKDF (reference sequence). V shed 2 bases and J 5 bases; nucleotides not matched to a gene: 12. The CDR3 length is 18 residues. The CDR3 sequence is CATSRSGTGLAGENIQYF. CDR3 nucleotide sequence: TGTGCCACCAGCAGATCTGGGACCGGGCTAGCGGGGGAAAACATTCAGTACTTC. Full variable domain (rest looked up from reference TRBV15 and TRBJ2-4): DAMVIQNPRYQVTQFGKPVTLSCSQTLNHNVMYWYQQKSSQAPKLLFHYYDKDFNNEADTPDNFQSRRPNTSFCFLDIRSPGLGDTAMYLCATSRSGTGLAGENIQYFGAGTRLSVL.

The V gene is TRBV7-6, the J gene TRBJ2-5, with D unclear. CDR1 SGHVS and CDR2 FNYEAQ come from the germline V gene. The CDR3 runs to 14 residues. Trimming left V 4 bases short and J 4 bases short, with 13 bases between. The CDR3 reads CASSSSISRETQYF. CDR3 sequence (DNA): TGTGCCAGCAGCTCATCTATTTCTAGAGAGACCCAGTACTTC.

Worth noting for this clone: This same CDR3 is encoded by further DNA sequences in the sample. CDR3 DNA sequence: TGTGCCAGCAGCCCACGGCGGCCCTCGGCCGGGGAGCTGTTTTTT. It is translated as CASSPRRPSAGELFF. The chain links TRBV28 to TRBJ2-2; D unresolved. CDR1 and CDR2 (germline): MDHEN, SYDVKM. The CDR3 totals 15 residues. Trimming stripped 6 bases from V and 6 bases from J, with 17 bases between.

This clone was counted once. The rearrangement links TRBV6-5 to TRBJ2-7, with TRBD1 identical over 9 bases. CDR1 and CDR2 (germline): MNHEY, SVGAGI. V shed 2 bases and J 2 bases; nucleotides not matched to a gene: 7. This CDR3 comprises 16 residues. The CDR3 DNA follows: TGTGCCAGCAGTTACCTCGACAGGGGGGGACCCTACGAGCAGTACTTC. Its protein product is CASSYLDRGGPYEQYF.

This clone has a single count. The rearrangement uses TRBV5-1 and TRBJ2-3; TRBD2 matches 7 bases. Germline CDR1 and CDR2: SGHRS and YFSETQ. J was trimmed by 3 bases and V by 4 bases; bases with no gene match: 26. The CDR3 sequence is 21 residues long. The CDR3 loop reads CASSPTSAGPSGGGRTDTQYF. In nucleotides, the CDR3 is TGCGCCAGCAGCCCTACAAGCGCCGGTCCTAGCGGTGGTGGGAGGACAGATACGCAGTATTTT.

The chain has TRBV19 and TRBJ1-2; maybe TRBD1 (6 bases). V shed 10 bases and J shed 4 bases, with 16 bases lying between them. This CDR3 spans 13 amino acids. CDR1 is LNHDA and CDR2 is SQIVND in the germline V gene (reference sequence). This CDR3 is CATSNGGLYGYTF. CDR3 DNA sequence: TGTGCCACCTCTAACGGGGGGCTCTATGGCTACACCTTC.